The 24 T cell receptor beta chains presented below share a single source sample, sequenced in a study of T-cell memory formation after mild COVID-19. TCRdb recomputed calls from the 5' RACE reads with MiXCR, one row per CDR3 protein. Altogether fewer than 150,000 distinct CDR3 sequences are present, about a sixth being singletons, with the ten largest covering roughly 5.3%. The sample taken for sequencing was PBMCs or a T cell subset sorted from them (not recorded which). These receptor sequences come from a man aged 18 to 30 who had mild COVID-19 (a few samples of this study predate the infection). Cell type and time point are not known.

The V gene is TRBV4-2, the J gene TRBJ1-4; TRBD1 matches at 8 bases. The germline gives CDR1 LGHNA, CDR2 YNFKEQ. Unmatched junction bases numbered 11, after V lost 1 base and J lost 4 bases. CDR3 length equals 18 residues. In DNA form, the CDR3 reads TGTGCCAGCAGCCAAGGCGCGGGACAGGATTTTAATAATGAAAAACTGTTTTTT. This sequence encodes CASSQGAGQDFNNEKLFF.

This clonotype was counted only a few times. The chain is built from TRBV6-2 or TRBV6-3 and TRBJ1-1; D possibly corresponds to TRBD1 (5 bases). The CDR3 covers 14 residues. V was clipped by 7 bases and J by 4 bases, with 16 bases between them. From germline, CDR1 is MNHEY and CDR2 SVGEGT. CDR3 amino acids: CASTRGWGGTEAFF. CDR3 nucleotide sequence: TGTGCCAGCACAAGAGGTTGGGGGGGCACTGAAGCTTTCTTT.

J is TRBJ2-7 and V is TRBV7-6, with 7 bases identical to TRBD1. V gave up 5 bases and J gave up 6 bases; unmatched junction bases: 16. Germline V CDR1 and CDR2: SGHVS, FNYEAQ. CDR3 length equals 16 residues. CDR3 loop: CASSPLVVQGTGEQYF. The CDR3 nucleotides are TGTGCCAGCAGCCCCCTTGTAGTACAGGGGACGGGCGAGCAGTACTTC. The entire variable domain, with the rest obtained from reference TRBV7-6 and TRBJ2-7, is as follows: GAGVSQSPRYKVTKRGQDVALRCDPISGHVSLYWYRQALGQGPEFLTYFNYEAQQDKSGLPNDRFSAERPEGSISTLTIQRTEQRDSAMYRCASSPLVVQGTGEQYFGPGTRLTVT.

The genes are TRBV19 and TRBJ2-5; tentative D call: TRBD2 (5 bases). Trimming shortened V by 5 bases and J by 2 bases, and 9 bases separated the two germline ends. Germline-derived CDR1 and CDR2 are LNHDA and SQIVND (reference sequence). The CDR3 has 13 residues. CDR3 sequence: CASSSGVQETQYF. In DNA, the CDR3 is TGTGCCAGTAGTTCCGGGGTACAAGAGACCCAGTACTTC. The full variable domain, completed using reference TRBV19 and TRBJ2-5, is DGGITQSPKYLFRKEGQNVTLSCEQNLNHDAMYWYRQDPGQGLRLIYYSQIVNDFQKGDIAEGYSVSREKKESFPLTVTSAQKNPTAFYLCASSSGVQETQYFGPGTRLLVL.

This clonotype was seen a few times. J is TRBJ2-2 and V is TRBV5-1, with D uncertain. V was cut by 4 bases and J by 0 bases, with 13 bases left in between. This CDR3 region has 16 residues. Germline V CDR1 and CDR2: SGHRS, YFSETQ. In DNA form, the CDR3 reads TGCGCCAGCAGCCCCTCGGGTTTCGCGAACACCGGGGAGCTGTTTTTT. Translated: CASSPSGFANTGELFF.

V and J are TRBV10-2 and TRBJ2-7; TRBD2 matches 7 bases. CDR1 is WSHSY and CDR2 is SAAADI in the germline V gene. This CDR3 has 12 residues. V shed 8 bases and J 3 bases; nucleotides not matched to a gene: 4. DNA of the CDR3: TGCGCCAGCCGGGGGGATAACTACGAGCAGTACTTC. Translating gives CASRGDNYEQYF.

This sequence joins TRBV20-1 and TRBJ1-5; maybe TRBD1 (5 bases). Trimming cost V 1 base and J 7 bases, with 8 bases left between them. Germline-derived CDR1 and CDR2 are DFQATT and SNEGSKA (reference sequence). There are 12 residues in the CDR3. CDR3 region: CSARGTGQPQHF. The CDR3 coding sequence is TGCAGTGCTAGAGGTACAGGACAGCCCCAGCATTTT.

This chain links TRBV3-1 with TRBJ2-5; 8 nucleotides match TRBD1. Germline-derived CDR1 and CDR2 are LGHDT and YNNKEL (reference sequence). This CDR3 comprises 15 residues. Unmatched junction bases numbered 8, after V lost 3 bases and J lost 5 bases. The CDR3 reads CASSHRAGGVETQYF. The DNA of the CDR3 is TGTGCCAGCAGCCATCGGGCAGGGGGCGTCGAGACCCAGTACTTC.

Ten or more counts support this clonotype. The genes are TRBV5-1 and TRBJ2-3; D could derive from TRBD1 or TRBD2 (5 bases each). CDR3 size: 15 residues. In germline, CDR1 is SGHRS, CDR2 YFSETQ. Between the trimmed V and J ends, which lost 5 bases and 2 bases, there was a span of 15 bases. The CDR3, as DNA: TGCGCCAGCAGGGGACCTACTCTAAACACAGATACGCAGTATTTT. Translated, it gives CASRGPTLNTDTQYF.

CDR3: CATSDSLLDRWDTGELFF. CDR3 in DNA: TGTGCCACCAGTGATTCGCTCCTGGACAGGTGGGACACCGGGGAGCTGTTTTTT. The chain is built from TRBV24-1 and TRBJ2-2, with 7 bases aligning to TRBD1. The CDR3 totals 18 residues. V lost 2 bases, J lost 3 bases, and 11 bases stayed unmatched. Germline lookup yields CDR1 KGHDR and CDR2 SFDVKD.

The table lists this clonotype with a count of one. The CDR3 DNA sequence: TGTGCCAGCCGGCGGGGTTTGGAGACCCAGTACTTC. Translating it yields CASRRGLETQYF. The chain joins TRBV7-2 to TRBJ2-5; D is possibly TRBD2 (6 bases). Germline CDR1 and CDR2: SGHTA and FQGNSA. This CDR3 has 12 amino acids. V gave up 8 bases and J gave up 5 bases, with 12 bases separating them.

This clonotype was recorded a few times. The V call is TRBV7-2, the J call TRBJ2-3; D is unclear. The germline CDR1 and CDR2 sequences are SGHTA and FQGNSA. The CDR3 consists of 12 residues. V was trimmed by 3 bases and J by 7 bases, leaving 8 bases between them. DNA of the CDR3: TGTGCCAGCAGCTTTTTAGGAAATACGCAGTATTTT. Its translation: CASSFLGNTQYF. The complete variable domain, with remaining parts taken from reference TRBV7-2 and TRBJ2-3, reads GAGVSQSPSNKVTEKGKDVELRCDPISGHTALYWYRQSLGQGLEFLIYFQGNSAPDKSGLPSDRFSAERTGGSVSTLTIQRTQQEDSAVYLCASSFLGNTQYFGPGTRLTVL.

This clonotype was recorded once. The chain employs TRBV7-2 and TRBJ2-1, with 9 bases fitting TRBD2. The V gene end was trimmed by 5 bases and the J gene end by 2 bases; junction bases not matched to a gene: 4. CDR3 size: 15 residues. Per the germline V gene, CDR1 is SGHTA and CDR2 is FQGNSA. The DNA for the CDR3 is TGTGCCAGCAGCCAACAGCGGGGGGCCTACAATGAGCAGTTCTTC. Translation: CASSQQRGAYNEQFF. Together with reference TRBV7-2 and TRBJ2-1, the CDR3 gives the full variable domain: GAGVSQSPSNKVTEKGKDVELRCDPISGHTALYWYRQSLGQGLEFLIYFQGNSAPDKSGLPSDRFSAERTGGSVSTLTIQRTQQEDSAVYLCASSQQRGAYNEQFFGPGTRLTVL.

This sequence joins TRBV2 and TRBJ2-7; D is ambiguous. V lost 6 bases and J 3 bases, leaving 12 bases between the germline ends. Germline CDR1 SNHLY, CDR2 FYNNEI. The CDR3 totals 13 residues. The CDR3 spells CASRLDPIYEQYV. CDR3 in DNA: TGTGCCAGCAGACTTGACCCTATCTACGAGCAGTACGTC.

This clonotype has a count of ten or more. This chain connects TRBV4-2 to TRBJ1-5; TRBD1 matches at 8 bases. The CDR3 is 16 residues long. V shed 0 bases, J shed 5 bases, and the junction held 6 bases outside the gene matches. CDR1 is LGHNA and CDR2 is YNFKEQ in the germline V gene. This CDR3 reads CASSQDLQGAYQPQHF. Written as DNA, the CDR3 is TGTGCCAGCAGCCAAGATCTGCAGGGGGCTTATCAGCCCCAGCATTTT.

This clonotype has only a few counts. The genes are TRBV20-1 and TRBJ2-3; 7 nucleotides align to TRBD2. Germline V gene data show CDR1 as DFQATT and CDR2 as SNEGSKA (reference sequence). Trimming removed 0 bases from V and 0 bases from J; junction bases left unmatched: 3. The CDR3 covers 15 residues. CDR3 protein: CSARDPAGSTDTQYF. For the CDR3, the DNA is TGCAGTGCTAGAGACCCAGCGGGGAGCACAGATACGCAGTATTTT.

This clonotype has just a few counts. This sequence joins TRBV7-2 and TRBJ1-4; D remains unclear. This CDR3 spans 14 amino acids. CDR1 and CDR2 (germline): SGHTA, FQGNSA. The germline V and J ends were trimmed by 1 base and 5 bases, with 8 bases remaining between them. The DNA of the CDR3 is TGTGCCAGCAGCTTAGTTGAATGGAATGAAAAACTGTTTTTT. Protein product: CASSLVEWNEKLFF.

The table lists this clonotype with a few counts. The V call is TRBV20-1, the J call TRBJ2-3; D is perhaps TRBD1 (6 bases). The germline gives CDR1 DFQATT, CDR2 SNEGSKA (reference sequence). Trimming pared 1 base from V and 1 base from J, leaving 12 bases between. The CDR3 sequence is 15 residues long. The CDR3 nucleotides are TGCAGTGCTAGAGGGACAGCCTTTGGCACAGATACGCAGTATTTT. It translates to CSARGTAFGTDTQYF.

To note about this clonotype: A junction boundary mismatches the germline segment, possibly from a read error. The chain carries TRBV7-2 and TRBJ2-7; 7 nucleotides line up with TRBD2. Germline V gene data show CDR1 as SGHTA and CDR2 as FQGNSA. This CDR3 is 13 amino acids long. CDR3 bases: TGTGCCAGCAGCCTAGCGGCGGACTACGAGCAGTACTTC. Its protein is CASSLAADYEQYF.

The CDR3 DNA is TGTGCCAGCAGCTTTTCGGGACAGGGATTCGGAAACACCATATATTTT. Translation: CASSFSGQGFGNTIYF. V and J are TRBV11-3 and TRBJ1-3, with 9 positions matching TRBD1. V shed 3 bases, J shed 4 bases, and the junction held 7 bases outside the gene matches. Germline V gene lookup returns CDR1 SGHNT and CDR2 YENEEA. The CDR3 loop spans 16 amino acids. Full variable domain (rest looked up from reference TRBV11-3 and TRBJ1-3): EAGVVQSPRYKIIEKKQPVAFWCNPISGHNTLYWYLQNLGQGPELLIRYENEEAVDDSQLPKDRFSAERLKGVDSTLKIQPAELGDSAVYLCASSFSGQGFGNTIYFGEGSWLTVV.

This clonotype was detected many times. CDR3 region: CASSSGLADSDTQYF. The CDR3 DNA is TGCGCCAGCAGCTCGGGACTAGCGGATTCAGATACGCAGTATTTT. The chain is built from TRBV5-1 and TRBJ2-3; TRBD2 matches 11 bases. In germline, CDR1 is SGHRS, CDR2 YFSETQ. J gave up 4 bases and V 3 bases, and 4 bases lay outside the gene matches. The CDR3 contains 15 residues.

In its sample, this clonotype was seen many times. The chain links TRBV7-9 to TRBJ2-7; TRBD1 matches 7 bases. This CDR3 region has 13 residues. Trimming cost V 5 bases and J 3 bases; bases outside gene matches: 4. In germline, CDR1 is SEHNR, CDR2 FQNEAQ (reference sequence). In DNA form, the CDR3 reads TGTGCCAGCAGCCGTACAGGGGACTACGAGCAGTACTTC. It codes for CASSRTGDYEQYF.

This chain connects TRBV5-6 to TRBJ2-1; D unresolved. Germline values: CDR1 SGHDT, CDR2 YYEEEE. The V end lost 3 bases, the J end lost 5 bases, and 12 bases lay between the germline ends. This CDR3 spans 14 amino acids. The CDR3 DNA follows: TGTGCCAGCAGCTCGCCGGGTCTAGACAATGAGCAGTTCTTC. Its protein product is CASSSPGLDNEQFF. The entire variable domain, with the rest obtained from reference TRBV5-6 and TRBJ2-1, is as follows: DAGVTQSPTHLIKTRGQQVTLRCSPKSGHDTVSWYQQALGQGPQFIFQYYEEEERQRGNFPDRFSGHQFPNYSSELNVNALLLGDSALYLCASSSPGLDNEQFFGPGTRLTVL.

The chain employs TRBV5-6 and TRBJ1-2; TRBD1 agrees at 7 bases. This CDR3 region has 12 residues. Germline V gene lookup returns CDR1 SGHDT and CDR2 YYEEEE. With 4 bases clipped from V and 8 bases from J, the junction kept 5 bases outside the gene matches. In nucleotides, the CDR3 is TGTGCCAGCAGCCTGACAGGGAAGGGCTACACCTTC. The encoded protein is CASSLTGKGYTF.